This TCR beta chain stems from a study of blood T cell repertoires in COVID-19. For the study at large: COVID-19 samples, acute and convalescent, were from the United States, Italy and Spain.

Germline V gene sequence: CDR1 WSHSY, CDR2 SAAADI. This CDR3 is 15 amino acids long. V shed 6 bases, J shed 1 base, and the junction held 5 bases outside the gene matches. Some clones are missing from TCRdb's copy, which holds only in-frame ones; the method was immunoSEQ multiplex PCR. The profile shows about 46,000 clones, 87% of them singletons. The receptor was derived from a human donor in a cohort sampled during active COVID-19. The sample was peripheral blood. This chain links TRBV10-2 with TRBJ2-7, with TRBD1 identical over 11 bases. The CDR3 DNA sequence: TGCGCCAGCAGGCCGGGACAGGGGGTTTCCTACGAGCAGTACTTC. It encodes CASRPGQGVSYEQYF.